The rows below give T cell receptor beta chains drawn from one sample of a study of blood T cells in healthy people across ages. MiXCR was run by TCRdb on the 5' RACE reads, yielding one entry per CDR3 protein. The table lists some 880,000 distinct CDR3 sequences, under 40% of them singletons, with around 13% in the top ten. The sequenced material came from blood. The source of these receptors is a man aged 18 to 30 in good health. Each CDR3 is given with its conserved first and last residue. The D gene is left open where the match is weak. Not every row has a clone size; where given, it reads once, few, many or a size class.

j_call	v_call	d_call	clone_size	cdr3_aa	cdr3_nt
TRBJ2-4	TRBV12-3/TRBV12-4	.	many	CASSFRAARGWAKNIQYF	TGTGCCAGCAGTTTTCGGGCAGCCCGAGGTTGGGCCAAAAACATTCAGTACTTC
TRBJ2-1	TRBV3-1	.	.	CASSQGMRTSNEQFF	TGTGCCAGCAGCCAAGGAATGAGGACAAGCAATGAGCAGTTCTTC
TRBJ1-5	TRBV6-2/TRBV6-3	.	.	CASSYRRQPQHF	TGTGCCAGCAGTTACAGAAGACAGCCCCAGCATTTT
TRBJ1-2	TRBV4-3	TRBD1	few	CASSQGFRQGNYGYTF	TGCGCCAGCAGCCAAGGGTTCCGACAGGGAAACTATGGCTACACCTTC
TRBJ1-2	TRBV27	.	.	CASSLNPGQHGCTF	TGTGCCAGCAGTTTAAATCCCGGACAACATGGCTGCACCTTC
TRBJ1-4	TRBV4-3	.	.	CASSQDRQLSNEKLFF	TGCGCCAGCAGCCAAGACCGGCAGTTGTCTAATGAAAAACTGTTTTTT
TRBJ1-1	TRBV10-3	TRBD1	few	CAISDTGARSGRTEAFF	TGTGCCATCAGTGACACAGGGGCACGGTCAGGTAGGACTGAAGCTTTCTTT
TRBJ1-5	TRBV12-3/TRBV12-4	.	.	CASSDVQSNQPQHF	TGTGCCAGCTCGGATGTCCAGAGCAATCAGCCCCAGCATTTT
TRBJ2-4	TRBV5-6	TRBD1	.	CASTKQGDKNIQYF	TGTGCCAGCACAAAACAGGGGGACAAAAACATTCAGTACTTC
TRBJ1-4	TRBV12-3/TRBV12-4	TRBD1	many	CASKATGANEKLFF	TGTGCCAGCAAAGCGACAGGGGCTAATGAAAAACTGTTTTTT
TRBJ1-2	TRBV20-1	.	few	CSARVGDDGYTF	TGCAGTGCTAGAGTAGGGGACGACGGCTACACCTTC
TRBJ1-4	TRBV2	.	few	CASSEGRVNEKLFF	TGTGCCAGCAGTGAGGGCAGGGTGAATGAAAAACTGTTTTTT
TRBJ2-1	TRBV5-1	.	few	CASSPGTHKEQFF	TGCGCCAGCAGCCCCGGGACTCACAAGGAGCAGTTCTTC
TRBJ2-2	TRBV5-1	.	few	CASSLTGENTGELFF	TGCGCCAGCAGCTTGACAGGCGAGAACACCGGGGAGCTGTTTTTT
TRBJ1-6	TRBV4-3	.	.	CASSQEGLSYNSPLHF	TGCGCCAGCAGCCAAGAAGGGCTCAGTTATAATTCACCCCTCCACTTT
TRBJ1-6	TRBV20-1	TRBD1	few	CSAPSPTGRNSPLHF	TGCAGTGCCCCTTCGCCGACAGGGAGGAATTCACCCCTCCACTTT
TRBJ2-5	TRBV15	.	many	CATSRDPGLGETQYF	TGTGCCACCAGCAGAGATCCGGGACTGGGGGAGACCCAGTACTTC